This T cell receptor beta chain was recovered during a study of cytomegalovirus exposure and HLA in healthy donors (dated by TCRdb to the late 2010s). Looking at the study overall: An earlier analysis of approximately 600 of the donors reported approximately 270 Gb of sequence data and 117 million unique TCR beta sequences from about 179 million T cells. Both class I and class II loci were covered by HLA typing, at four-digit resolution. A later analysis re-examined previously published TCR beta repertoires from 500 to 700 donors and added high-resolution HLA genotyping to investigate patterns of TCR occurrence. Among the roughly 370 genotyped donors, around 81% belonged to the genetic ancestry cluster associated with self-reported Caucasian donors. The later analysis used no new phenotypic data to find candidate immune exposures, relying instead on TCR beta sequences and their occurrence across donors. Donor age, sex, ethnicity and CMV serostatus were collected together with the repertoire data. The study used immunosequencing to profile the T cell repertoires of more than 650 subjects and linked those repertoires to cytomegalovirus serostatus. A separate validation cohort of 100 to 150 different subjects was used in addition to the 666-subject first cohort. An early release covering roughly 640 HLA-typed donors comprised about 290 gigabases of sequencing data and around 86 million unique TCR sequences. Genome-wide SNP genotypes for about 60% of the roughly 670 donors were used in a later genetic analysis, which treated that subset as a discovery cohort. The study was designed to test whether signatures of past pathogen exposure could be identified by cataloging public T cell receptors. To predict cytomegalovirus infection status, the study brought together high-throughput TCR immunosequencing, statistical association of individual TCRs with disease status, and machine learning. An earlier analysis of several hundred of the donors applied high-throughput TCR beta sequencing to assess whether each TCR beta V gene segment acted as functional or pseudogenic. Typing coverage differed by locus: A, B, C, DRB1 and DQB1 were typed in roughly 620-630 donors, DQA1 in roughly 510, DPA1 in 600 to 610, and DPB1 in 400 to 490. All discovery cohort repertoires had been generated on a single sequencing platform. Roughly five DR-DQ haplotypes were handled as single units for association and clustering because linkage in the cohort was strong. Among approximately 370 genotyped donors of the cohort, an average of around 250,000 unique TCR beta nucleotide sequences was sequenced per donor, of which about 19% were non-productive. Findings and caveats that apply to the study as a whole: In a later analysis, around 15,000 TCR beta sequences were associated with specific HLA alleles at a false discovery rate of 0.05. Because the 87-base-pair reads could not distinguish some IMGT-functional V segments, including TRBV6-2 and TRBV6-3, those segments were excluded. The presence/absence analyses assumed that sequencing depth was roughly uniform across donors, and that assumption may not be true. In an earlier analysis of more than 500 of the donors, most TCR beta V segments appeared in productive rearrangements about 87% or about 30% of the time, broadly matching IMGT annotations. The authors suggested that the approach could potentially be generalized to other disease states and immunological phenotypes. Because counts were too low, roughly 18 rarely observed V segments, including chromosome 9 orphons, were left out of the earlier analysis of approximately 580 of the donors. For the cohort, immune exposure information was limited to CMV serostatus. A few of the identified cytomegalovirus-associated TCR beta chains were confirmed in vitro to be specific for cytomegalovirus antigens. The classifier was reported to diagnose cytomegalovirus status with high specificity and sensitivity in both the original and validation cohorts. A total of fewer than 200 TCR beta chains were listed by the study as associated with cytomegalovirus. Most TCR sequences were observed very rarely across donors, whereas some public TCRs were present in many individuals. Compared with equally common non-associated chains, HLA-associated TCR beta chains in a later analysis were more clonally expanded and had lower generation probabilities. In a later genetic analysis, a missense DCLRE1C variant was associated with V-gene and J-gene trimming of TCR beta chains, and the association was replicated in an independent cohort. A later analysis found that most CMV-associated TCR beta chains appeared HLA-restricted, with HLA associations seemingly driven largely by CMV exposure. A later analysis reported that several top co-occurrence clusters appeared linked to parvovirus B19, influenza, CMV and Epstein-Barr virus. Only TCR beta chains were sequenced in this cohort, and the absence of alpha or paired-chain data limited detectable features. Correlated functional status among segregating V segments might be attributable to linkage disequilibrium, but an unknown experimental factor could not be ruled out. A further reported finding was that TCR beta sequences accurately predicted the HLA-A and HLA-B alleles for most subjects in the first cohort. The sequencing pipeline was judged likely to have produced a cluster of highly shared sequence variants as a technical artifact. According to a later analysis, TCR association rates differed among HLA loci, with DRB1 alleles showing the most associated TCRs and HLA-C alleles showing the fewest. HLA typing was unavailable for some donors at each locus, so association tests used only the typed subset. When HLA alleles, especially DR and DQ, strongly co-occurred, TCR associations were difficult to assign to individual alleles. In a later genetic analysis, fewer N-insertions in productive TCRs were reported among donors in an Asian-associated ancestry cluster than the approximately 630-donor mean.

Preparation of the library involved the immunoSEQ multiplex PCR assay. The multiplex PCR relied on a mix of 60 forward primers for TCR Vbeta segments and 13 reverse primers for TCR Jbeta segments. The CDR3 region of rearranged TCR beta genes was amplified from genomic DNA by a multiplex PCR assay. Amplified TCR beta libraries were sequenced as 87-base-pair reads on the Illumina HiSeq System. The original pipeline was this. A later analysis counted approximately 74 million unique TCR beta chains across the approximately 700 repertoires, and approximately 11 million of these chains were shared by at least two donors. Raw reads were error-corrected and collapsed into unique sequences by a nearest-neighbor algorithm in which closely related sequences were merged to remove PCR and sequencing errors. V, D and J gene segments were assigned by aligning CDR3 sequences to IMGT reference sequences. For a sequence to be retained, a match of at least six nucleotides was required to both a V gene segment and a J gene segment. Rearrangements were called productive when the CDR3 lacked stop codons and stayed in frame with V and J; all others were non-productive. CDR3 was defined according to IMGT convention as the region running from the second conserved V-encoded cysteine to the conserved J-encoded phenylalanine. The earlier analysis of about 620 of the donors excluded sequences that lacked an unambiguous match to a single V gene segment. In an earlier analysis of more than 500 of the donors, a V segment was called functional when productive rearrangements were above 56.7%, and segregating when the standard deviation between donors exceeded 5%. A statistical classification framework was built for diagnosing cytomegalovirus status from the catalog of TCR beta chain sequences. In a later analysis, V and J genes were assigned by comparing TCR nucleotide sequences against IMGT/GENE-DB human TR gene sequences. In a later analysis, CDR3 sequences and most-parsimonious VDJ recombination scenarios were assigned using the TCRdist pipeline. In a later analysis, each TCR beta chain was defined by its CDR3 amino acid sequence together with its V-gene family, and reads lacking a unique V-gene family were excluded. To address suspected cross-contamination and a sequencing artifact, a later analysis removed around 590 highly shared, low-generation-probability nucleotide sequences. A later analysis calculated a clonal expansion index for each public chain from normalized within-repertoire ranks of inferred template counts. In a later analysis, generation probabilities were computed with a VDJ recombination model fitted to out-of-frame rearrangements, and the resulting probabilities were checked against IGoR. In a later analysis, TCR-TCR, TCR-HLA and TCR-CMV co-occurrence was scored with hypergeometric tests, and a repertoire-size bias correction was applied to TCR pairs. To estimate false discovery rates, a later analysis permuted the HLA or CMV assignments 20 times. In a later analysis, co-occurring TCRs were grouped using DBSCAN, with TCRdist sequence similarity added in when clustering inside HLA-allele-positive subsets. Repertoires with fewer than 30,000 or more than 120,000 public chains, plus five repertoires with anomalous nucleotide sharing, were excluded from co-occurrence clustering. TCRdb re-hosts the immuneACCESS table, in-frame sequences only. Its copies lack some clones; in the studies checked, an unresolved V gene accounts for under half of them, and the cause for the rest is not known. D and trimming were read from the DNA, whereas the V and J calls and clone size are those reported in that table. Present in this sample are over 150,000 clones, about 65% of which were seen just once. Roughly 4.1% of the sample is in the top ten clones.

In total, 500 to 700 healthy bone marrow donors made up the cohort. At the time of sampling, every cohort member was nominally healthy, though immune exposures that went unrecorded were likely present. The donor tested CMV seropositive and was one of the 289 seropositive cohort members. A peripheral blood sample was provided by each donor, and peripheral blood mononuclear cells were used for TCR beta sequencing. Genomic DNA extraction from the blood cell samples was performed with the Qiagen DNeasy Blood Extraction Kit. The junction shows trimming of 4 bases on V and 5 bases on J, and the gene matches do not reach 10 bases of it. CDR1 is given as SGHDN and CDR2 as FVKESK, both from the germline V gene. From the cysteine up to the phenylalanine, the CDR3 has a length of 15 residues. The CDR3 DNA has 45 bases and is translated from base 1. About this clone itself: It lacks a known antigen. The input lacks base qualities; no much larger clone sits a single base away. This CDR3 is also generated by other DNA sequences in the sample.

The V gene is TRBV14 and the J gene is TRBJ1-2, with 7 junctional bases fitting TRBD1. The TCR originated in a woman aged 18-30 years in good health and CMV-seropositive. The sequenced sample consisted of PBMCs. The nucleotide sequence is TGTGCCAGCAGCCCTTCTACGACAGGGAGTTATGGCTACACCTTC. The encoded protein is CASSPSTTGSYGYTF.